One T cell receptor (beta chain) is described in this entry. Its antigen remains unidentified. This record belongs to a study of cytomegalovirus exposure and HLA in healthy donors. Study-level points and caveats: There were some public TCRs occurring in many donors, but most TCR sequences were rare.

TCRdb keeps only in-frame clones here, not all; method: immunoSEQ multiplex PCR. The sample comprises fewer than 120,000 clones, over 85% of which are singletons, and approximately 1.9% rests with the top ten. The junction had 8 bases not matched to a gene; V was cut back by 6 bases and J by 9 bases. The CDR3 length is 14 residues. Germline V lookup: CDR1 KGHSH, CDR2 LQKENI. The chain uses TRBV18 and TRBJ1-6; 7 nucleotides agree with TRBD1. The TCR originated in a woman younger than 35 in good health and CMV-seronegative. The material sequenced was PBMCs. In DNA form, the CDR3 reads TGTGCCAGCTCTACGACAGGGCTGCGTTCACCCCTCCACTTT. The encoded protein is CASSTTGLRSPLHF.